Shown below are 10 T cell receptor beta chains from a single sample sequenced in a study of identical twins (dated by TCRdb to about 2016). Library method: 5' RACE. TCRdb shows the sequencer as Illumina HiSeq 2000. TCRdb cleaned the public reads at Q25 with fastp, built clones with MiXCR and kept in-frame beta chains. Entries that share a CDR3 protein sequence are merged under the most common genes and DNA. This sample comprises approximately 620,000 distinct CDR3 sequences, 8.6% of them detected only once. The top ten clonotypes cover 0.75% to 1% of the sample. This sample also appeared in a second study, on yellow fever vaccine responses in identical twins.

The sample taken for sequencing was PBMCs. The receptors were gathered from a young woman in good health.

This clonotype was recorded a few times. V usage is TRBV4-1 and J usage is TRBJ1-6; the D gene is possibly TRBD1 (5 bases). CDR1 and CDR2 from the germline V gene are MGHRA and YSYEKL. The CDR3 sequence is 15 residues long. V gave up 4 bases and J gave up 10 bases, with 17 bases separating them. The DNA for the CDR3 is TGCGCCAGCAGCCGACAGACAGACGGAAGCTCACCCCTCCACTTT. The encoded protein is CASSRQTDGSSPLHF.

This chain connects TRBV6-2 or TRBV6-3 to TRBJ1-2, with 10 bases identical to TRBD1. Unmatched junction bases numbered 8, after V lost 0 bases and J lost 4 bases. Germline CDR1 and CDR2: MNHEY and SVGEGT. The CDR3 is 17 residues long. CDR3 DNA sequence: TGTGCCAGCAGTTACTCGACAGGGGGCTATGGAATCTATGGCTACACCTTC. Encoded protein: CASSYSTGGYGIYGYTF.

The V and J genes are TRBV29-1 and TRBJ2-1; the match to TRBD1 covers 7 bases. CDR1 SQVTM and CDR2 ANQGSEA come from the germline V gene. The CDR3 is 11 residues long. V lost 6 bases, J lost 7 bases, and 3 bases stayed unmatched. CDR3 sequence: CSVVRGNEQFF. The CDR3 nucleotides read TGCAGCGTCGTCAGGGGGAATGAGCAGTTCTTC.

The gene calls are TRBV20-1 and TRBJ1-1; tentatively, D is TRBD1 (5 bases). There are 15 residues in the CDR3. Germline CDR1 reads DFQATT; CDR2 reads SNEGSKA (reference sequence). V was cut by 6 bases and J by 0 bases, with 17 bases left in between. The CDR3 bases are TGCAGTGCCCAGTGGGGGGAAAGGATGAACACTGAAGCTTTCTTT. This encodes CSAQWGERMNTEAFF.

This clonotype has a handful of counts. The chain links TRBV9 to TRBJ2-1, with 8 bases that match TRBD2. The J segment lost 0 bases and the V segment lost 5 bases, leaving 4 bases of the junction unmatched. This CDR3 contains 15 residues. The V gene's germline CDR1 is SGDLS and CDR2 YYNGEE. In DNA form, the CDR3 reads TGTGCCAGCAGTAGCGGGATTAGCTCCTACAATGAGCAGTTCTTC. Translated, it gives CASSSGISSYNEQFF.

This clonotype appeared a single time. V usage is TRBV10-3 and J usage is TRBJ2-5; 10 nucleotides match TRBD2. The V and J ends lost 6 bases and 5 bases, in that order; junction bases with no gene match: 3. The CDR3 has 13 amino acids. Germline CDR1 ENHRY, CDR2 SYGVKD. CDR3 in DNA: TGTGCCATCAGGGTAGCGGGAGGCGAGACCCAGTACTTC. Its translation is CAIRVAGGETQYF.

CDR3 nucleotides: TGTGCCAGCAGCGTAAGGACTGGCTACGAGCAGTACTTC. As protein: CASSVRTGYEQYF. The genes are TRBV7-2 and TRBJ2-7, with D maybe TRBD2 (5 bases). The germline V and J ends were trimmed by 5 bases and 3 bases, with 11 bases remaining between them. Germline V gene lookup returns CDR1 SGHTA and CDR2 FQGNSA. There are 13 residues in the CDR3. The entire variable domain, with the rest obtained from reference TRBV7-2 and TRBJ2-7, is as follows: GAGVSQSPSNKVTEKGKDVELRCDPISGHTALYWYRQSLGQGLEFLIYFQGNSAPDKSGLPSDRFSAERTGGSVSTLTIQRTQQEDSAVYLCASSVRTGYEQYFGPGTRLTVT.

This clonotype has just a few counts. The junction does not match germline at one end; this may be a read error. J is TRBJ1-1 and V is TRBV29-1; D is possibly TRBD1 (5 bases). CDR3 size: 14 residues. Germline-derived CDR1 and CDR2 are SQVTM and ANQGSEA. CDR3 loop: CSAEGPGLLTEAFF. CDR3 DNA sequence: TGCAGCGCTGAAGGCCCGGGACTGCTCACTGAAGCTTTCTTT.

This clonotype was seen only a few times. This chain joins TRBV4-1 and TRBJ2-7, with 9 bases matching TRBD1. The CDR3 is 15 residues long. Germline V gene lookup returns CDR1 MGHRA and CDR2 YSYEKL. The V gene end was trimmed by 0 bases and the J gene end by 5 bases; junction bases not matched to a gene: 5. Written as DNA, the CDR3 is TGCGCCAGCAGCCAAGAGGGACAGGGTAGCGACGAGCAGTACTTC. Translation: CASSQEGQGSDEQYF.

This clonotype was counted between two and nine times. The CDR3 here is CASSGTSFADTQYF. CDR3 DNA: TGTGCCAGCAGCGGTACTAGCTTCGCAGATACGCAGTATTTT. The gene calls are TRBV7-9 and TRBJ2-3, with TRBD2 as a possible D gene (6 bases). This CDR3 region has 14 residues. Per the germline V gene, CDR1 is SEHNR and CDR2 is FQNEAQ (reference sequence). Trimming removed 5 bases from V and 4 bases from J, with 13 bases in between. The full variable domain, in which reference TRBV7-9 and TRBJ2-3 provide the parts outside the CDR3, is DTGVSQNPRHKITKRGQNVTFRCDPISEHNRLYWYRQTLGQGPEFLTYFQNEAQLEKSRLLSDRFSAERPKGSFSTLEIQRTEQGDSAMYLCASSGTSFADTQYFGPGTRLTVL.